This TCR beta chain was obtained from a study of OX40 agonist ivuxolimab in advanced cancers. The assay was immunoSEQ multiplex PCR, and TCRdb's table has in-frame clones only and misses some. In the table there are approximately 80,000 clones, roughly 84% of which are singletons. Germline CDR1 is KGHSH and CDR2 is LQKENI. This CDR3 comprises 15 residues. The germline V and J ends were trimmed by 3 bases and 7 bases, with 16 bases remaining between them. Sequenced here: CD4+ or CD8+ T cells sorted from blood, sampled in a trial of the OX40 agonist ivuxolimab. The sequence derives from an adult with an advanced solid tumor such as melanoma, head and neck, liver or kidney cancer. V and J are TRBV18 and TRBJ2-4; D gene ambiguous. The CDR3 sequence is CASSPRLEATNIQYF. CDR3 bases: TGTGCCAGCTCACCCCGCCTCGAGGCTACTAACATTCAGTACTTC. The full variable domain, completed using reference TRBV18 and TRBJ2-4, is NAGVMQNPRHLVRRRGQEARLRCSPMKGHSHVYWYRQLPEEGLKFMVYLQKENIIDESGMPKERFSAEFPKEGPSILRIQQVVRGDSAAYFCASSPRLEATNIQYFGAGTRLSVL.